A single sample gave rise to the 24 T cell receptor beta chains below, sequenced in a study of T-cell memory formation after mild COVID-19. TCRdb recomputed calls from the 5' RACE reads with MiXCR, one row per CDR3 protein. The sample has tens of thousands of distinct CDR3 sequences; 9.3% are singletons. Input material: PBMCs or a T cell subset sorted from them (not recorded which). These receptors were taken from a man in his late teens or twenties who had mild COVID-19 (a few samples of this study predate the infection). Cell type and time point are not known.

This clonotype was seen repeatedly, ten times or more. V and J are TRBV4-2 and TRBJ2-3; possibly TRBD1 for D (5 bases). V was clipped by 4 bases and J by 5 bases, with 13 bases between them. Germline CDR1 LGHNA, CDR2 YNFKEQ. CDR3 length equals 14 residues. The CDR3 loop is CASSRGRGIDTQYF. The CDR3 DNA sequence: TGTGCCAGCAGCCGGGGAAGGGGAATAGATACGCAGTATTTT.

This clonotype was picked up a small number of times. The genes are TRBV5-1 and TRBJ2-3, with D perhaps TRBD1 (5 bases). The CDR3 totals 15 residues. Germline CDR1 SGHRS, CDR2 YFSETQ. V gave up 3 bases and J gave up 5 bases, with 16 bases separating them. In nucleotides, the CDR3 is TGCGCCAGCAGCTCGAATATCAGGGCTGGAGATACGCAGTATTTT. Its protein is CASSSNIRAGDTQYF.

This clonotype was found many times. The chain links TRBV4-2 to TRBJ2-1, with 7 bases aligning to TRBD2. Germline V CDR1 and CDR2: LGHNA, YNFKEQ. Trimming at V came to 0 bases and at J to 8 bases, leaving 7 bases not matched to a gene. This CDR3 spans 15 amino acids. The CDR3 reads CASSQERLAVDEQFF. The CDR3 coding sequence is TGTGCCAGCAGCCAAGAGCGGCTAGCGGTCGATGAGCAGTTCTTC.

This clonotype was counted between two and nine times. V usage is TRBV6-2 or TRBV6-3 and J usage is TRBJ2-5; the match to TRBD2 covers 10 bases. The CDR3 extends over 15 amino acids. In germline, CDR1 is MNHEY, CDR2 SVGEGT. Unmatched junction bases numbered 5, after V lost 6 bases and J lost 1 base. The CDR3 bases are TGTGCCAGCAGACAACTAGCGGGGCTCCAAGAGACCCAGTACTTC. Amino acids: CASRQLAGLQETQYF.

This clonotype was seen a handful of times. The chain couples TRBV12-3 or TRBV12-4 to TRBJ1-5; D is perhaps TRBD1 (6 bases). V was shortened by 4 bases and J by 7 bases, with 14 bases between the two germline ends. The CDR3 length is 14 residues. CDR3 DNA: TGTGCCAGCAGTTCCTCGGACAGAAAGCAGCCCCAGCATTTT. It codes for CASSSSDRKQPQHF.

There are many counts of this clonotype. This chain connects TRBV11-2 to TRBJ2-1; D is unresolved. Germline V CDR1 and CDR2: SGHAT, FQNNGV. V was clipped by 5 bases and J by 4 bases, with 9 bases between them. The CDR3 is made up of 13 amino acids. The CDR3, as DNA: TGTGCCAGCAGCCCGACCGATTACAATGAGCAGTTCTTC. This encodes CASSPTDYNEQFF.

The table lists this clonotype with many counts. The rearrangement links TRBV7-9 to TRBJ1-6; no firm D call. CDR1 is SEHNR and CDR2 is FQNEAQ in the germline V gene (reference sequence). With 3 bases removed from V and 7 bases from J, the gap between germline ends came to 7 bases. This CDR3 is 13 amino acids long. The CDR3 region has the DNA TGTGCCAGCAGCTTGAGAACCAATTCACCCCTCCACTTT. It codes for CASSLRTNSPLHF.

In nucleotides, the CDR3 is TGTGCCAGCAGCTTACAGAGAAACACTGAAGCTTTCTTT. This gives the protein CASSLQRNTEAFF. The chain carries TRBV7-2 and TRBJ1-1; no clear D. The CDR3 runs 13 residues. V was clipped by 2 bases and J by 2 bases, with 6 bases between them. Looked up from germline, CDR1 is SGHTA and CDR2 is FQGNSA.

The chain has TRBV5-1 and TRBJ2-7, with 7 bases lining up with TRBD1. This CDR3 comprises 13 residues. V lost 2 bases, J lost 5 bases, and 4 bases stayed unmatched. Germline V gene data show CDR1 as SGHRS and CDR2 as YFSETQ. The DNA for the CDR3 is TGCGCCAGCAGCTTAGGGCAGGGGGACGAGCAGTACGTC. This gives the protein CASSLGQGDEQYV.

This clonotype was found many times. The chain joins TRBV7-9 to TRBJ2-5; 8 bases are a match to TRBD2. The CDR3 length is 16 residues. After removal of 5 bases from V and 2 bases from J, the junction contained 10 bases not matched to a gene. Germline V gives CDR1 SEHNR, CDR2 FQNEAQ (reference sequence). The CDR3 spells CASSEEGPGGQETQYF. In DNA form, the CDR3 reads TGTGCCAGCAGCGAAGAGGGTCCGGGGGGGCAAGAGACCCAGTACTTC.

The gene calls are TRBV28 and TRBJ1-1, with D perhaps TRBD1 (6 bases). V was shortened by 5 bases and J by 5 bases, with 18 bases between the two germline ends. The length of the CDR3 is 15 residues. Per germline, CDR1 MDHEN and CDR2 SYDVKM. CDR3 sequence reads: CASSRFPGDWTEAFF. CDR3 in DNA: TGTGCCAGCAGTCGGTTTCCAGGGGATTGGACTGAAGCTTTCTTT.

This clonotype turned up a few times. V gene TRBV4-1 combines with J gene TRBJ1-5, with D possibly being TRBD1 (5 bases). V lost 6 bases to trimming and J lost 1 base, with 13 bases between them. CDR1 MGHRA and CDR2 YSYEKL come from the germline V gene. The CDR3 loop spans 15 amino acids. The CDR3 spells CASRDRDVSNQPQHF. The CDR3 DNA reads TGCGCCAGCAGGGACCGGGACGTAAGCAATCAGCCCCAGCATTTT.

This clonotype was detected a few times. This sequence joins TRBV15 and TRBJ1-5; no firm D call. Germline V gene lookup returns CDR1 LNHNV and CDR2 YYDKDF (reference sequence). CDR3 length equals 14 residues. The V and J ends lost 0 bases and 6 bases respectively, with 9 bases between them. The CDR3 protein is CATSRDRRPQPQHF. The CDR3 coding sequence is TGTGCCACCAGCAGAGATAGAAGGCCTCAGCCCCAGCATTTT.

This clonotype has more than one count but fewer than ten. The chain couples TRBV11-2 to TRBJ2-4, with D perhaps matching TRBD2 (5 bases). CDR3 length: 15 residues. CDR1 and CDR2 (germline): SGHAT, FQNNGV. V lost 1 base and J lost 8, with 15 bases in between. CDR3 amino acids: CASSLAKEAWDIQYF. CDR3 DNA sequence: TGTGCCAGCAGCTTAGCAAAGGAGGCTTGGGACATTCAGTACTTC.

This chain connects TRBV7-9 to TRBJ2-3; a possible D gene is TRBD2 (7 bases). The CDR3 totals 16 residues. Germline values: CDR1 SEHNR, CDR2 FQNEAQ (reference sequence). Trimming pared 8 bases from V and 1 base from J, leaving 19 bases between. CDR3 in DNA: TGTGCCAGCGGCGACGCGGGGGCGCAAGGCACAGATACGCAGTATTTT. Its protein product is CASGDAGAQGTDTQYF.

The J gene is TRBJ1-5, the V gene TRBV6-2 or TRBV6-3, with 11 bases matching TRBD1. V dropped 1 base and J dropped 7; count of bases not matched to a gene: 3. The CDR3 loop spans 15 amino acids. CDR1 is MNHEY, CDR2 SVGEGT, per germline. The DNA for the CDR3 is TGTGCCAGCAGTTACTGGGGACAGGGGGGGCAGCCCCAGCATTTT. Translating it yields CASSYWGQGGQPQHF.

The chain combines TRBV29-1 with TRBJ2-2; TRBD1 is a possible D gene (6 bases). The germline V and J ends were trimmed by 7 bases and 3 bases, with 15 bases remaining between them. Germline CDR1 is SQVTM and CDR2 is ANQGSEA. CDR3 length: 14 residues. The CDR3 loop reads CSAVVGAYTGELFF. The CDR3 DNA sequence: TGCAGCGCAGTAGTGGGGGCCTACACCGGGGAGCTGTTTTTT.

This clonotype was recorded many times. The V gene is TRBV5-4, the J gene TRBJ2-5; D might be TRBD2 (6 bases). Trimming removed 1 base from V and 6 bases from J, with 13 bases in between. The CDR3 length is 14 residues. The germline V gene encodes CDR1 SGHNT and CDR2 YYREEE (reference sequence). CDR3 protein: CASSLYVGRKTQYF. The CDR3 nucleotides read TGTGCCAGCAGCTTGTATGTGGGGAGGAAGACCCAGTACTTC.

The CDR3 bases are TGTGCCAGCAGCTTACGGACAGGGGGGATCGACGAGCAGTACGTC. Residues: CASSLRTGGIDEQYV. This rearrangement joins TRBV5-5 to TRBJ2-7, with TRBD1 matching 10 bases. Germline-derived CDR1 and CDR2 are SGHKS and YYEKEE (reference sequence). The CDR3 sequence is 15 residues long. Losses at the gene ends were 2 bases for V and 5 bases for J; bases not matched to a gene: 7.

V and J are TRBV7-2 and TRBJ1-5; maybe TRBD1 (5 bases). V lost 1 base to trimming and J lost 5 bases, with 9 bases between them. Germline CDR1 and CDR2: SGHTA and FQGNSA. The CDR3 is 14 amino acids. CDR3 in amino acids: CASSLEPGYQPQHF. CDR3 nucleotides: TGTGCCAGCAGCTTAGAGCCAGGGTATCAGCCCCAGCATTTT.

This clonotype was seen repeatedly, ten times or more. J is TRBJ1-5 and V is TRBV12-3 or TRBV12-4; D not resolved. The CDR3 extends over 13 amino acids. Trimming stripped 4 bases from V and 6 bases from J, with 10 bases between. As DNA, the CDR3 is TGTGCCAGCAGTTACGGGGAGGGTCAGCCCCAGCATTTT. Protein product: CASSYGEGQPQHF.

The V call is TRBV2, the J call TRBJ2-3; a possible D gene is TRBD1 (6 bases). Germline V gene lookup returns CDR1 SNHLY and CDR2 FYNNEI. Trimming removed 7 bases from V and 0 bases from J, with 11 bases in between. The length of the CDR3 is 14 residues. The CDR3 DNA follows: TGTGCCAGCAAGCAGGGGAGTAGCACAGATACGCAGTATTTT. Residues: CASKQGSSTDTQYF.

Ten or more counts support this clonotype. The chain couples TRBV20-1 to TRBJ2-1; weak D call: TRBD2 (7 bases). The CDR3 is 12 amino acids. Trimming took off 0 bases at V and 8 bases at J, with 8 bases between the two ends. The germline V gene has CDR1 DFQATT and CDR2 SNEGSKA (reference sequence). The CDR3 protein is CSAREGGDEQFF. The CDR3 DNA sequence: TGCAGTGCTAGAGAAGGGGGGGATGAGCAGTTCTTC.

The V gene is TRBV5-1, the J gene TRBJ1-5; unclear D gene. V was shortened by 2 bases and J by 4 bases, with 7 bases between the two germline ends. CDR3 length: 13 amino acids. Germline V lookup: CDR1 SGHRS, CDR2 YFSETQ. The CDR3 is CASSFSPNQPQHF. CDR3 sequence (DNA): TGCGCCAGCAGCTTTAGCCCGAATCAGCCCCAGCATTTT. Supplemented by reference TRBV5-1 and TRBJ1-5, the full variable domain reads KAGVTQTPRYLIKTRGQQVTLSCSPISGHRSVSWYQQTPGQGLQFLFEYFSETQRNKGNFPGRFSGRQFSNSRSEMNVSTLELGDSALYLCASSFSPNQPQHFGDGTRLSIL.